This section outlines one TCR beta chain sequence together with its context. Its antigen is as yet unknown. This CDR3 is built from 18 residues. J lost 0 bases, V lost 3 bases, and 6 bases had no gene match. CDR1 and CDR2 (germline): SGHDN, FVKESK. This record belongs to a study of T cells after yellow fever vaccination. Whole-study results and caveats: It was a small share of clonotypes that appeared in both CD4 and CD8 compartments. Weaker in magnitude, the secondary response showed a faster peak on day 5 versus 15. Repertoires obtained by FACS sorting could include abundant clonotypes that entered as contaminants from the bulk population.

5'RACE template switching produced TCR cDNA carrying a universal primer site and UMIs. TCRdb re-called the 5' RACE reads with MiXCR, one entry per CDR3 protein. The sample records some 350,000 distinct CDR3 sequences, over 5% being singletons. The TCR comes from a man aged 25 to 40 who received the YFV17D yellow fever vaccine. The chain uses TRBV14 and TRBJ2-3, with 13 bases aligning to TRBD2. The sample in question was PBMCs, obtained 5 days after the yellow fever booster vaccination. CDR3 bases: TGTGCCAGCAGCCAGGTGGGACTAGCGGGACCTAGCACAGATACGCAGTATTTT. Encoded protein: CASSQVGLAGPSTDTQYF.